The subject of this entry is one T cell receptor beta chain. Its antigen has not been determined. No much larger clone exists at a distance of one base, and base qualities are not known. Reads for this sample came from an Illumina HiSeq 1500. TCRdb redid the processing of the public reads, applying fastp at Q25 and MiXCR, and retained in-frame beta chains. Each record represents a unique CDR3 protein, reported with the most common genes and DNA among its rows. The sample table records around 430,000 distinct CDR3 sequences; about two fifths of these occur just once. Of the sample, just under 45% falls within the top ten clones. These data come from a study of T cell repertoires in cytomegalovirus infection (dated by TCRdb to the late 2010s). At the level of the whole study: Alongside well-studied HLA-B-restricted epitopes, the peptide stimulations were aimed at recently identified HLA-C-restricted CMV epitopes, whose presentation resists viral immunomodulation. Donor HLA type was relevant to the analysis, because carriage of CMV infection together with the matching HLA type was indicated by public TCR beta signatures.

Summary of the overall study and its limitations: In the ex vivo response, HLA-C-restricted CMV-specific TCR beta clonotypes were dominant, and in two of eight donors the single most frequent clonotype came from this HLA-C-restricted group. In both this cohort and an independent cohort of approximately 350 donors, the cumulative frequency of public TCR beta family members distinguished carriers of CMV infection plus the relevant HLA type.

This specimen's treatment or condition label, interpreted: in vitro stimulation with specific CMV peptide epitopes to enrich CMV-specific T cells. The germline V gene yields SGHTA for CDR1 and FQGNSA for CDR2. The CDR3 runs 13 residues from the cysteine to the phenylalanine. The kept DNA is CDR3 alone, 39 bases in frame from the first base. The trim is 4 bases for V and 6 bases for J, with a gap of 9 bases between the germline ends. The V and J genes are TRBV7-2 and TRBJ2-2; the best D guess is TRBD1, with 6 bases matching. This receptor was taken from a human donor in good health (CMV status not recorded). Some clones in this sample may be carry-over from other donors' samples. The input for sequencing was cultured PBMCs, taken from culture after CMV antigen stimulation. The DNA sequence is as follows: TGTGCCAGCAGCTCCAAGGGGGCCGGGGAGCTGTTTTTT. It specifies CASSSKGAGELFF.